The rows below give T cell receptor beta chains drawn from one sample of a study of blood T cell repertoires in COVID-19. Libraries were prepared by immunoSEQ multiplex PCR; TCRdb keeps only in-frame clonotypes and omits some of them. The data hold under 55,000 clones, with about 85% observed a single time. The specimen sequenced was peripheral blood. The source of these receptors is a human donor in a cohort sampled during active COVID-19. Both conserved end residues are part of each CDR3. The D gene is left open where the match is weak. Some rows mark clone size as missing; the rest say once, few, many or name a class of expanded clone.

TRBJ1-2 TRBD1 . TRBV29-1 13 TGCAGCGTTGTCCTCGGGACAGGGTCCGGCTACACCTTC CSVVLGTGSGYTF
TRBJ1-1 . once TRBV5-1 18 TGCGCCAGCAACTTGGGTTCGGGGTCGAAGGACCCAAACACTGAAGCTTTCTTT CASNLGSGSKDPNTEAFF
TRBJ1-2 TRBD1 . TRBV6-5 13 TGTGCCAGCAGTTACCGGGACAGCTATGGCTACACCTTC CASSYRDSYGYTF
TRBJ1-2 TRBD1 . TRBV7-2 17 TGTGCCAGCAGCGAAGGGACAGGCAATTTGCCTAACTATGGCTACACCTTC CASSEGTGNLPNYGYTF
TRBJ1-4 TRBD1 . TRBV30 14 TGTGCCTGGAGTGTACAGGGGGCTAATGAAAAACTGTTTTTT CAWSVQGANEKLFF
TRBJ2-5 . . TRBV3-1/TRBV3-2 14 TGTGCCAGCAGCCAAGGACGGGGTCTTGCGACCCAGTACTTC CASSQGRGLATQYF
TRBJ2-7 . . TRBV20-1 13 TGCAGTGCTAGTGGTCGTCCCTCCTACGAGCAGTACTTC CSASGRPSYEQYF
TRBJ1-2 . . TRBV6-2/TRBV6-3 15 TGTGCCAGCAGCAAAGGGGGGGCCCAGTTCTATGGCTACACCTTC CASSKGGAQFYGYTF
TRBJ2-7 TRBD1 . TRBV28 14 TGTGCCAGCAGTTTTAGGGGGCGCCACAACGAGCAGTACTTC CASSFRGRHNEQYF
TRBJ1-5 . . TRBV7-9 14 TGTGCCAGCAGCCTTGGAGGGGTCAATCAGCCCCAGCATTTT CASSLGGVNQPQHF
TRBJ1-3 . . TRBV28 15 TGTGCCAGCGGGGGCCAGGCAAACTCTGGAAACACCATATATTTT CASGGQANSGNTIYF
TRBJ1-5 TRBD1 . TRBV2 14 TGTGCCAGCAGCGACAGGGCGCTTAGTCCGCCCCAGCATTTT CASSDRALSPPQHF
TRBJ2-2 . . TRBV5-1 15 TGCGCCAGCAGATCATTTCAGGAACCCACCGGGGAGCTGTTTTTT CASRSFQEPTGELFF
TRBJ1-2 TRBD1 . TRBV27 13 TGTGCCAGCAGTCCCCGGACAGGGAATGGCTACACCTTC CASSPRTGNGYTF
TRBJ1-4 . . TRBV30 15 TGTGCCTGGGGGTTTGGCACCACAACTAATGAAAAACTGTTTTTT CAWGFGTTTNEKLFF
TRBJ1-5 . . TRBV2 15 TGTGCCAGCAGTGGAGGAGGGCATAGCAATCAGCCCCAGCATTTT CASSGGGHSNQPQHF
TRBJ2-7 TRBD1 . TRBV27 16 TGTGCCAGCGGCCCCCCTCCCCGGGACAGGTCCTACGAGCAGTACTTC CASGPPPRDRSYEQYF
TRBJ2-7 TRBD1 . TRBV7-2 14 TGTGCCAGCAGCTTAGGACAGGGGAACTACGAGCAGTACTTC CASSLGQGNYEQYF
TRBJ2-7 . . TRBV7-9 14 TGTGCCAGCAGCTTGGGGGGGCGCGCCTACGAGCAGTACTTC CASSLGGRAYEQYF
TRBJ1-6 TRBD1 . TRBV9 15 TGTGCCAGCAGCCCCTCAGGGGGTCCTAATTCACCCCTCCACTTT CASSPSGGPNSPLHF
TRBJ2-7 TRBD2 . TRBV6-2/TRBV6-3 15 TGTGCCAGCAGCCCTCAGGGACTAGCCGCGGACGAGCAGTACTTC CASSPQGLAADEQYF
TRBJ1-6 TRBD1 . TRBV14 15 TGTGCCAGCAGCCTCGACAGGGCTTTTAATTCACCCCTCCACTTT CASSLDRAFNSPLHF
TRBJ2-5 TRBD2 few TRBV19 16 TGTGCCAGTAGTACCGGACTAGCGGGGGAGAGAGAGACCCAGTACTTC CASSTGLAGERETQYF
TRBJ1-5 TRBD1 few TRBV30 13 TGTGCCTGGAACAGGGGCTTTAATCAGCCCCAGCATTTT CAWNRGFNQPQHF
TRBJ1-4 TRBD1 . TRBV7-8 13 TGTGCCAGCAGCCCGGGACAGAGTAGAAAACTGTTTTTT CASSPGQSRKLFF
TRBJ1-4 . . TRBV18 13 TGTGCCAGCTCACCAGGCGGGAATGAAAAACTGTTTTTT CASSPGGNEKLFF
TRBJ2-2 . . TRBV15 14 TGTGCCACTCAGGGCAGGGTGAGGACCGGGGAGCTGTTTTTT CATQGRVRTGELFF
TRBJ1-2 . . TRBV6-6 16 TGTGCCAGCAGTTATGCGCGGGCGGCTGCTAACTATGGCTACACCTTC CASSYARAAANYGYTF
TRBJ2-1 TRBD1 . TRBV24-1 13 TGTGCCACCGGACAGGGGGTCAACAATGAGCAGTTCTTC CATGQGVNNEQFF
TRBJ1-1 TRBD1 . TRBV6-5 13 TGTGCCAGCAGTTCTCGCCGGGACAGGGAAGCTTTCTTT CASSSRRDREAFF
TRBJ1-3 TRBD1 . TRBV5-1 16 TGCGCCAGCAGCTTGGGTACAGGGGGCTCTGGAAACACCATATATTTT CASSLGTGGSGNTIYF
TRBJ2-2 TRBD1 few TRBV30 16 TGTGCCTGGAGTAACGAACAGGGGGCGCGCACCGGGGAGCTGTTTTTT CAWSNEQGARTGELFF
TRBJ2-7 . once TRBV3-1/TRBV3-2 14 TGTGCCAGCAGCCCCTCCAGCCGGGAGTACGAGCAGTACTTC CASSPSSREYEQYF
TRBJ1-2 TRBD1 . TRBV19 13 TGTGCCAGTAGTGTACAGGGGGCGTGGGGCTACACCTTC CASSVQGAWGYTF
TRBJ1-1 . . TRBV19 13 TGTGCCACTAACCAGGGTAGTCACACTGAAGCTTTCTTT CATNQGSHTEAFF
TRBJ2-2 . . TRBV2 15 TGTGCCAGCAGTTCTAGCCCCGGTAACTCCGGGGAGCTGTTTTTT CASSSSPGNSGELFF
TRBJ2-7 TRBD1 . TRBV7-2 15 TGTGCCAGCAGCACAGGGGACAGGGCGGTCCACGAGCAGTACTTC CASSTGDRAVHEQYF
TRBJ2-1 TRBD1 . TRBV2 14 TGTGCCAGCAGTGTCCAGGGGGCGTACAATGAGCAGTTCTTC CASSVQGAYNEQFF
TRBJ2-1 . . TRBV28 16 TGTGCCAGCAGAGGCAGGGGTCCCAGCTCCTACAATGAGCAGTTCTTC CASRGRGPSSYNEQFF
TRBJ1-6 . . TRBV5-1 14 TGCGCCAGCAGCTTGGGAGGCGTGAATTCACCCCTCCACTTT CASSLGGVNSPLHF
TRBJ1-1 . . TRBV7-8 15 TGTGCCAGCAGCTCACCGACAGGCGTGAACACTGAAGCTTTCTTT CASSSPTGVNTEAFF